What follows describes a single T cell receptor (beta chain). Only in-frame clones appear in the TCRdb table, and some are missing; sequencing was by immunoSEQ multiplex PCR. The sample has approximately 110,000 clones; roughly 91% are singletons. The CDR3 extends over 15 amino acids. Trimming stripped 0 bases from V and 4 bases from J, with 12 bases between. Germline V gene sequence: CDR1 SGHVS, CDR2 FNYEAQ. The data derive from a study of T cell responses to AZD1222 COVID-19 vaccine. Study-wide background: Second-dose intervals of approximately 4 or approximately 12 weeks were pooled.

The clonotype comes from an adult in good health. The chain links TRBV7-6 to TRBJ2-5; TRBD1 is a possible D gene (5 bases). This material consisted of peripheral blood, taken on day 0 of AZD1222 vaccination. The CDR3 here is CASSLAPGIGETQYF. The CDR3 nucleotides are TGTGCCAGCAGCTTAGCCCCAGGGATAGGAGAGACCCAGTACTTC.